This TCR beta chain came from a study of CD8+ T cells in alopecia areata. Overall study context: Scoring of treated patients' severity used the percentage of affected scalp area.

Notes on the study in general: Under tofacitinib, numerous expanded lesional clonotypes remained detectable in scalp and blood.

Extraction of RNA preceded its reverse transcription into cDNA, which served as the sequencing template. The assay was immunoSEQ multiplex PCR, and TCRdb's table has in-frame clones only and misses some. The sample includes approximately 210,000 clones, around two fifths of them seen just once. This clone was observed a handful of times. Its antigen is still unknown. The treatment is: oral pan-JAK inhibitor, 5-10 mg twice daily. V lost 5 bases and J 2 bases, leaving 12 bases between the germline ends. Germline CDR1 is LNHDA and CDR2 is SQIVND (reference sequence). The CDR3 is 15 amino acids. The clonotype comes from a human donor with alopecia areata. This chain uses TRBV19 with TRBJ2-2; D unclear. The material sequenced was CD4+ T cells sorted from blood, taken around week 36, from a patient treated with tofacitinib. The CDR3 loop is CASSGVPHNTGELFF. In DNA, the CDR3 is TGTGCCAGTAGTGGTGTTCCCCATAACACCGGGGAGCTGTTTTTT.